This TCR beta chain was sequenced in a study of blood T cell repertoires in COVID-19. Across the whole study: Acute-phase and convalescent COVID-19 samples originated in the United States, Italy and Spain. T cells, B-cell-depleted T cells, or PBMCs provided the cDNA or gDNA that served as material.

In the original processing: Reference gene primers were amplified, and this amplification served to estimate nucleated cell counts. Clones were sequenced by immunoSEQ multiplex PCR, and TCRdb holds only the in-frame ones, with some missing. For V, J and clone size, that table is used; D and trimming come from the DNA. This sample has about 300,000 clones, with 88% found just once. Seattle participants joined during active infection and were tracked over time. CDR1 and CDR2 (germline): LNHDA, SQIVND (reference sequence). The CDR3 totals 13 residues. Trimming removed 5 bases from V and 6 bases from J, with 14 bases in between.

The receptor was derived from a woman younger than 45 with COVID-19, enrolled during active disease. Sample: peripheral blood. The chain is built from TRBV19 and TRBJ2-7; possible D gene TRBD1, 6 bases. CDR3: CASSPGQWGEQYV. CDR3 bases: TGTGCCAGTAGTCCTGGACAGTGGGGCGAGCAGTACGTC.